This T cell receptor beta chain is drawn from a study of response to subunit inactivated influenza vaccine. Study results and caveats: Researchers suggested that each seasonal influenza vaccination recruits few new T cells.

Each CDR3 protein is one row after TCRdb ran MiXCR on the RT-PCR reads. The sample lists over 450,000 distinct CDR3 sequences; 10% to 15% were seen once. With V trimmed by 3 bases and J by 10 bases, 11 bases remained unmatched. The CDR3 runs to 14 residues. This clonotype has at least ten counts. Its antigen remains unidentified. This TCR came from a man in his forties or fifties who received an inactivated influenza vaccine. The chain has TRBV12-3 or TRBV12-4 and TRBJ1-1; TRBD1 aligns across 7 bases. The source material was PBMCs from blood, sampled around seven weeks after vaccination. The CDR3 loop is CASSLTTGEEGAFF. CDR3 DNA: TGTGCCAGCAGTTTGACCACAGGGGAGGAGGGAGCTTTCTTT.